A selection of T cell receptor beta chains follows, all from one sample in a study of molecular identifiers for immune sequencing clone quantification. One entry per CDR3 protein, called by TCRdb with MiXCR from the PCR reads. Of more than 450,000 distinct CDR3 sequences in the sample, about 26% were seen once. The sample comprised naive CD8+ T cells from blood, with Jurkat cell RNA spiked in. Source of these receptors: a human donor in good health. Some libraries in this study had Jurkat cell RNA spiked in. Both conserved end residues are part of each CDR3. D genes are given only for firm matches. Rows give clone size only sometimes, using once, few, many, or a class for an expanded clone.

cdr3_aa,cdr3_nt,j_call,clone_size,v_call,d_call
CSAEVGLYEQYF,TGCAGTGCAGAAGTAGGGCTCTACGAGCAGTACTTC,TRBJ2-7,many,TRBV20-1,-
CASSLSRPGLEQYF,TGTGCCAGCAGCTTAAGCAGGCCGGGGCTCGAGCAGTACTTC,TRBJ2-7,-,TRBV7-9,-
CASSYSTGLPEAFF,TGTGCCAGCAGTTACTCGACGGGGTTACCTGAAGCTTTCTTT,TRBJ1-1,many,TRBV6-2/TRBV6-3,-
CASSEGMNTEAFF,TGTGCCAGCAGTGAAGGAATGAACACTGAAGCTTTCTTT,TRBJ1-1,many,TRBV2,-
CASRPRLAGPTDTQYF,TGTGCCAGCAGGCCCCGACTAGCGGGGCCCACAGATACGCAGTATTTT,TRBJ2-3,many,TRBV12-3/TRBV12-4,TRBD2
CASSLSGRSGDTQYF,TGTGCCAGCAGCTTGAGCGGGAGGTCGGGAGATACGCAGTATTTT,TRBJ2-3,few,TRBV7-6,TRBD2
CASSYGGGHPQHF,TGTGCCAGCAGTTACGGGGGCGGTCACCCCCAGCATTTT,TRBJ1-5,-,TRBV6-5,-
CASSVAGHTDTQYF,TGTGCCAGCAGCGTAGCTGGGCACACAGATACGCAGTATTTT,TRBJ2-3,few,TRBV9,-
CASGLSQGQNFYGYTF,TGTGCTAGTGGTTTGTCACAAGGACAGAACTTCTATGGCTACACCTTC,TRBJ1-2,many,TRBV12-5,-
CASSPMGATEAFF,TGTGCCAGCAGCCCAATGGGAGCGACTGAAGCTTTCTTT,TRBJ1-1,few,TRBV6-6,-
CASSFPLQGLKTEAFF,TGTGCCAGCAGCTTTCCTCTCCAGGGGTTGAAAACTGAAGCTTTCTTT,TRBJ1-1,-,TRBV7-9,-
CARSPGPPYAQYF,TGTGCCCGCAGTCCCGGCCCCCCCTACGCGCAGTACTTC,TRBJ2-7,-,TRBV12-3/TRBV12-4,-
CASSVGGLDTQYF,TGTGCCAGCAGCGTAGGGGGCCTAGATACGCAGTATTTT,TRBJ2-3,many,TRBV9,-
CATSDLGGNGELFF,TGTGCCACCAGTGATCTTGGGGGCAACGGGGAGCTGTTTTTT,TRBJ2-2,-,TRBV24-1,-
CASSRCGGSTATQYF,TGCGCCAGCAGCAGATGTGGGGGTAGCACAGCTACGCAGTATTTT,TRBJ2-3,-,TRBV4-3,-
CSARQGPEFQPQQF,TGCAGTGCTAGACAGGGGCCGGAGTTTCAGCCCCAGCAGTTT,TRBJ1-5,-,TRBV20-1,-
CASSLTGPRSGANVLTF,TGTGCCAGCAGTCTGACAGGGCCACGCTCTGGGGCCAACGTCCTGACTTTC,TRBJ2-6,few,TRBV6-6,TRBD1
CASRWALSDEQFF,TGTGCCAGCAGGTGGGCCCTAAGTGATGAGCAGTTCTTC,TRBJ2-1,once,TRBV6-5,-
CASSYLREGVAGANVLTF,TGTGCCAGCAGTTACTTGAGAGAGGGAGTCGCTGGGGCCAACGTCCTGACTTTC,TRBJ2-6,many,TRBV6-2/TRBV6-3,-
CSVDFRGDQYF,TGCAGCGTTGACTTTAGAGGCGATCAGTACTTC,TRBJ2-7,-,TRBV29-1,-
CASSLFTPEQYF,TGTGCCAGCAGTTTATTCACGCCGGAGCAGTACTTC,TRBJ2-7,-,TRBV12-3/TRBV12-4,-
CASRTGGAETQYF,TGTGCCAGCAGGACGGGGGGCGCGGAGACCCAGTACTTC,TRBJ2-5,-,TRBV27,-
CASSQSPGGYEQYF,TGTGCCAGCAGCCAATCCCCAGGGGGATACGAGCAGTACTTC,TRBJ2-7,-,TRBV11-2,TRBD1
CSAPPREGHEQFF,TGCAGTGCTCCCCCGCGGGAGGGTCATGAGCAGTTCTTC,TRBJ2-1,-,TRBV20-1,TRBD2
CASSMGGRAGANVLTF,TGTGCCAGTAGTATGGGGGGCCGGGCTGGGGCCAACGTCCTGACTTTC,TRBJ2-6,few,TRBV19,-
CASSIGGQPHSPLHF,TGTGCCAGTAGTATAGGTGGACAGCCCCATTCACCCCTCCACTTT,TRBJ1-6,-,TRBV19,-
CASSLSPSYGQYF,TGTGCCAGCAGTTTAAGCCCCTCGTACGGGCAGTACTTC,TRBJ2-7,-,TRBV27,-
CASSQFSGHEYIF,TGTGCCAGCAGCCAATTTTCAGGACACGAGTACATCTTC,TRBJ1-2,-,TRBV3-1,-
CASSTEGQRGDTEAFF,TGTGCCAGCAGCACAGAGGGGCAGAGGGGTGACACTGAAGCTTTCTTT,TRBJ1-1,many,TRBV13,-
CASSPPAGTGYNEQFF,TGTGCCAGCAGCCCTCCCGCGGGGACAGGCTACAATGAGCAGTTCTTC,TRBJ2-1,-,TRBV9,TRBD1
CASSMSGPINEQYF,TGTGCCAGTAGTATGTCAGGTCCGATCAACGAGCAGTACTTC,TRBJ2-7,-,TRBV19,-
CARSLAGGGATDTQYF,TGCGCCCGCAGCTTAGCGGGGGGGGGGGCCACAGATACGCAGTATTTT,TRBJ2-3,-,TRBV5-1,TRBD2
CSVAAGGNYEQYF,TGCAGCGTTGCGGCAGGGGGTAACTACGAGCAGTACTTC,TRBJ2-7,-,TRBV29-1,TRBD1
CASSWGGRAYEQYF,TGTGCCAGCAGTTGGGGCGGGAGGGCCTACGAGCAGTACTTC,TRBJ2-7,few,TRBV27,TRBD2
CAISESGGELFF,TGTGCCATCAGTGAGTCGGGCGGGGAGCTGTTTTTT,TRBJ2-2,once,TRBV10-3,-
CASSSAGTSASYEQCF,TGTGCCAGCAGCTCTGCTGGGACTAGCGCCTCCTACGAGCAGTGCTTC,TRBJ2-7,-,TRBV7-2,TRBD2
CAWSYMNTEAFF,TGTGCCTGGAGTTACATGAACACTGAAGCTTTTTTT,TRBJ1-1,-,TRBV30,-
CASSIAGTGFYEQYF,TGTGCCAGTAGCATTGCCGGGACAGGGTTCTACGAGCAGTACTTC,TRBJ2-7,few,TRBV19,TRBD1
CASSLATGGAYEQYF,TGTGCCAGCAGCTTGGCTACAGGGGGAGCCTACGAGCAGTACTTC,TRBJ2-7,many,TRBV5-6,TRBD1
CASSYDRRGRNEQFF,TGTGCCAGCAGTTACGATAGGCGGGGGCGCAATGAGCAGTTCTTC,TRBJ2-1,-,TRBV6-5,-
CASSLSGDSTDTQYF,TGTGCCAGCAGCTTATCGGGGGACAGCACAGATACGCAGTATTTT,TRBJ2-3,many,TRBV7-2,-
CASSYSGPGPVNTEAFF,TGTGCCAGCAGTTACTCGGGGCCAGGGCCGGTGAACACTGAAGCTTTCTTT,TRBJ1-1,-,TRBV6-5,-
CASSPGTSGSHEQFF,TGTGCCAGCAGTCCCGGGACTAGCGGGAGTCATGAGCAGTTCTTC,TRBJ2-1,-,TRBV28,TRBD2
CASSLWSQLYGGTGELFF,TGTGCCAGCAGTTTATGGTCCCAACTTTATGGCGGGACCGGGGAGCTGTTTTTT,TRBJ2-2,-,TRBV27,-
CASSPLAGAGELFF,TGTGCCAGCAGTCCATTAGCGGGAGCCGGGGAGCTGTTTTTT,TRBJ2-2,many,TRBV28,TRBD2
CASNPSGGGEEQYF,TGTGCCAGCAACCCCTCCGGAGGCGGAGAGGAGCAGTACTTC,TRBJ2-7,-,TRBV9,-
CSVMWQSSYEQYF,TGCAGCGTAATGTGGCAGAGCTCCTACGAGCAGTACTTC,TRBJ2-7,many,TRBV29-1,-
CASSTRTSGAHEQYF,TGTGCCAGCAGTACTCGGACTAGCGGGGCCCACGAGCAGTACTTC,TRBJ2-7,-,TRBV27,TRBD2
CASSYARQGEYEQYF,TGTGCCAGCAGTTACGCCCGACAGGGGGAATACGAGCAGTACTTC,TRBJ2-7,-,TRBV6-5,TRBD1
CATSRDFGGNYGYTF,TGTGCCACCAGCAGAGATTTTGGCGGGAACTATGGCTACACCTTC,TRBJ1-2,few,TRBV15,-